These 12 T cell receptor beta chains were sequenced from one sample in a study of technical replicates of blood from four donors. The data were produced by immunoSEQ multiplex PCR, yet TCRdb's version contains in-frame clones alone and is incomplete. The sample lists roughly 60,000 clones; roughly 89% were seen once. The source material was PBMCs. All receptors derive from a human donor in good health. Some clones in this sample may be carry-over from other donors' samples.

This chain links TRBV4-2 with TRBJ1-3; possibly TRBD1 for D (6 bases). The V end lost 5 bases, the J end lost 4 bases, and 18 bases lay between the germline ends. The length of the CDR3 is 16 residues. Per the germline V gene, CDR1 is LGHNA and CDR2 is YNFKEQ. The CDR3 coding sequence is TGTGCCAGCAGCGCTCAGGGGCTTCAAAGGGGAAACACCATATATTTT. This translates into CASSAQGLQRGNTIYF.

The CDR3 DNA reads TGTGCCAGCAGCTTATCGCAATTCCAGGGCCTCTCTGGAAACACCATATATTTT. Translating it yields CASSLSQFQGLSGNTIYF. V is TRBV7-2 and J is TRBJ1-3, with D possibly TRBD1 on 5 matching bases. Germline V gene sequence: CDR1 SGHTA, CDR2 FQGNSA. The germline V and J ends were trimmed by 2 bases and 0 bases, with 17 bases remaining between them. This CDR3 has 18 residues.

This sequence joins TRBV15 and TRBJ2-7; 7 bases fit TRBD1. Trimming at V came to 1 base and at J to 3 bases, leaving 3 bases not matched to a gene. The CDR3 contains 14 residues. CDR1 is LNHNV and CDR2 is YYDKDF in the germline V gene (reference sequence). The CDR3 sequence is CATSRAGTDYEQYF. CDR3 sequence (DNA): TGTGCCACCAGCAGAGCCGGGACAGACTACGAGCAGTACTTC.

This chain links TRBV30 with TRBJ1-1, with D uncertain. This CDR3 comprises 13 residues. CDR1 GTSNPN and CDR2 SVGIG come from the germline V gene (reference sequence). Trimming cost V 1 base and J 8 bases, with 14 bases left between them. The CDR3 coding sequence is TGTGCCTGGAGTGATAATGCGGCGAAAGAAGCTTTCTTT. Its protein is CAWSDNAAKEAFF.

The chain joins TRBV6-1 to TRBJ1-1; D might be TRBD1 (6 bases). The germline V gene has CDR1 MNHNS and CDR2 SASEGT. The CDR3 spans 13 residues. V was clipped by 7 bases and J by 6 bases, with 15 bases between them. The CDR3 sequence: CASKTQGSAEAFF. The CDR3 nucleotides read TGTGCCAGCAAGACCCAGGGGTCCGCTGAAGCTTTCTTT.

The chain recombines TRBV30 with TRBJ2-3, with 12 bases aligning to TRBD2. From germline, CDR1 is GTSNPN and CDR2 SVGIG (reference sequence). J was trimmed by 3 bases and V by 2 bases; bases with no gene match: 6. The CDR3 contains 16 residues. CDR3 DNA: TGTGCCTGGAGTAGCCCCGGGACTAGCGGGACAGATACGCAGTATTTT. Translating gives CAWSSPGTSGTDTQYF.

The genes are TRBV5-1 and TRBJ2-3, with 11 bases fitting TRBD2. The CDR3 totals 16 residues. Germline CDR1 reads SGHRS; CDR2 reads YFSETQ. V shed 0 bases, J shed 4 bases, and the junction held 4 bases outside the gene matches. The CDR3 loop is CASSLVVAGGPDTQYF. The DNA for the CDR3 is TGCGCCAGCAGCTTGGTGGTAGCGGGGGGGCCAGATACGCAGTATTTT.

This rearrangement joins TRBV11-3 to TRBJ1-1, with unresolved D. V was cut by 0 bases and J by 1 base, with 3 bases left in between. This CDR3 spans 13 amino acids. CDR1 SGHNT and CDR2 YENEEA come from the germline V gene. CDR3 amino acids: CASSLDRNTEAFF. For the CDR3, the DNA is TGTGCCAGCAGCTTAGACAGGAACACTGAAGCTTTCTTT.

The chain uses TRBV11-2 and TRBJ1-6; maybe TRBD1 (6 bases). V lost 2 bases to trimming and J lost 0 bases, with 17 bases between them. CDR1 and CDR2 from the germline V gene are SGHAT and FQNNGV. The CDR3 length is 19 residues. The CDR3 loop is CASSLFSGQGSSYNSPLHF. DNA of the CDR3: TGTGCCAGCAGCTTATTCTCCGGCCAGGGGAGCTCCTATAATTCACCCCTCCACTTT.

The chain joins TRBV6-1 to TRBJ1-1; D perhaps matches TRBD1 (5 bases). Looked up from germline, CDR1 is MNHNS and CDR2 is SASEGT. The CDR3 has 15 amino acids. The V end lost 1 base, the J end lost 7 bases, and 16 bases lay between the germline ends. The CDR3 nucleotides are TGTGCCAGCAGTGAAGGGAAAGGGGTTTTTAGTGAAGCTTTCTTT. Translated: CASSEGKGVFSEAFF.

The chain joins TRBV2 to TRBJ2-7, with D maybe TRBD1 (5 bases). The CDR3 is made up of 15 amino acids. In germline, CDR1 is SNHLY, CDR2 FYNNEI. Trimming took 0 bases from V and 2 from J, leaving 11 bases between them. The CDR3 region has the DNA TGTGCCAGCAGTGAAGCCAGGACACTAACCTACGAGCAGTACTTC. Residues: CASSEARTLTYEQYF.

This chain joins TRBV7-6 and TRBJ2-7; TRBD1 is a possible D gene (6 bases). V was trimmed by 5 bases and J by 5 bases, leaving 22 bases between them. The CDR3 covers 16 residues. Germline V lookup: CDR1 SGHVS, CDR2 FNYEAQ. The chain's CDR3 is CASSQGGGYPLNEQYF. The CDR3 DNA reads TGTGCCAGCAGCCAAGGTGGGGGCTACCCTCTGAACGAGCAGTACTTC.